This record covers a single T cell receptor beta chain. V lost 2 bases, J lost 8 bases, and 10 bases lay in between. This CDR3 spans 13 amino acids. Germline V lookup: CDR1 ENHRY, CDR2 SYGVKD. This specimen belongs to a study of T cell changes during pregnancy in multiple sclerosis. Only in-frame clones appear in the TCRdb table, and some are missing; sequencing was by immunoSEQ multiplex PCR. The table has tens of thousands of clones, roughly 91% seen once. The sequence derives from a female donor with multiple sclerosis, enrolled in a pregnancy study. The gene calls are TRBV10-3 and TRBJ2-1; D remains ambiguous. The sample here was CD4+ T cells from peripheral blood mononuclear cells, taken in the third trimester of pregnancy. The CDR3 is CAISEGATHEQFF. The CDR3 DNA is TGTGCCATCAGTGAGGGTGCTACCCATGAGCAGTTCTTC.